Listed here are 30 T cell receptor beta chains from one sample, sequenced in a study of T cells in Graves' hyperthyroidism and ophthalmopathy. RNA transcripts served as the template for amplifying TCR beta CDR3 regions. Initially, a first-round RT-PCR of the TCR CDR3 employed the HTBI primer set. TCRdb reprocessed the multiplex PCR reads with MiXCR, giving one entry per CDR3 protein. The table has 690,000 or so distinct CDR3 sequences, about 17% seen once; the top ten hold around 17%. Sequencing used blood. Receptor source: a woman in her 50s with Graves' hyperthyroidism that later progressed to Graves' ophthalmopathy.

Many counts were recorded for this clonotype. This chain links TRBV27 with TRBJ2-5; 9 positions match TRBD2. The CDR3 sequence is 16 residues long. Trimming took 3 bases from V and 2 from J; bases not matched to a gene: 7. Germline CDR1 and CDR2: MNHEY and SMNVEV (reference sequence). In DNA, the CDR3 is TGTGCCAGCAGTTTGTTAGCGGGGGTCTCGCAAGAGACCCAGTACTTC. Protein product: CASSLLAGVSQETQYF.

This clonotype was detected only a few times. This chain connects TRBV20-1 to TRBJ1-2, with TRBD1 as a possible D gene (6 bases). Germline CDR1 DFQATT, CDR2 SNEGSKA (reference sequence). The CDR3 consists of 14 residues. V was shortened by 0 bases and J by 3 bases, with 11 bases between the two germline ends. CDR3 sequence reads: CSARDRGVHYGYTF. Here the CDR3 DNA reads TGCAGTGCTAGAGACAGGGGTGTTCACTATGGCTACACCTTC.

The chain recombines TRBV4-1 with TRBJ2-1; 9 nucleotides agree with TRBD2. Germline CDR1 is MGHRA and CDR2 is YSYEKL. The CDR3 loop spans 18 amino acids. V lost 0 bases, J lost 7 bases, and 13 bases stayed unmatched. CDR3 sequence (DNA): TGCGCCAGCAGCCAAGAGTGGTATCTAGCGGGGTTTATGAATGAGCAGTTCTTC. Translation gives CASSQEWYLAGFMNEQFF.

This clonotype was counted at least ten times. The chain has TRBV5-1 and TRBJ1-5, with 9 bases matching TRBD1. V dropped 3 bases and J dropped 6; count of bases not matched to a gene: 1. The CDR3 is 13 residues long. Per germline, CDR1 SGHRS and CDR2 YFSETQ. As DNA, the CDR3 is TGCGCCAGCAGCTGGACAGGGGCTCAGCCCCAGCATTTT. Protein: CASSWTGAQPQHF.

This clonotype was counted at least ten times. The rearrangement uses TRBV5-1 and TRBJ1-2, with a tentative D call TRBD1 (5 bases). V was clipped by 1 base and J by 3 bases, with 16 bases between them. The CDR3 has 16 amino acids. CDR1 and CDR2 from the germline V gene are SGHRS and YFSETQ. The CDR3: CASSLFGCRDYYGYTF. DNA of the CDR3: TGCGCCAGCAGCTTGTTTGGCTGCAGGGATTACTATGGCTACACCTTC.

This clonotype was counted many times. This chain joins TRBV5-1 and TRBJ1-1; possible D gene TRBD1, 5 bases. V shed 4 bases and J shed 1 base, with 11 bases lying between them. Germline V lookup: CDR1 SGHRS, CDR2 YFSETQ. The CDR3 has 14 residues. CDR3 nucleotides: TGCGCCAGCAGCGAGGGACCGGGGAACACTGAAGCTTTCTTT. It specifies CASSEGPGNTEAFF.

J is TRBJ1-3 and V is TRBV20-1; perhaps TRBD1 as D (6 bases). V lost 6 bases to trimming and J lost 0 bases, with 12 bases between them. Looked up from germline, CDR1 is DFQATT and CDR2 is SNEGSKA (reference sequence). The CDR3 loop spans 14 amino acids. Here the CDR3 reads CSAGRDNSGNTIYF. The CDR3 DNA reads TGCAGTGCGGGCCGGGACAACTCTGGAAACACCATATATTTT.

With respect to this clonotype: The germline gene is not matched at one end of the junction; a read error may be the cause. The chain uses TRBV11-2 and TRBJ1-1, with D tentatively TRBD1 (5 bases). Germline assignment: CDR1 SGHAT and CDR2 FQNNGV. This CDR3 spans 15 amino acids. CDR3 in amino acids: CASSLDPGLNTEASF. In DNA form, the CDR3 reads TGTGCCAGCAGCTTGGATCCGGGGCTTAACACTGAAGCTTCCTTT.

The rearrangement uses TRBV9 and TRBJ2-3; D is unclear. Germline V CDR1 and CDR2: SGDLS, YYNGEE. The CDR3 spans 16 residues. Trimming took 0 bases from V and 0 from J, leaving 11 bases between them. The CDR3 DNA reads as TGTGCCAGCAGCGTAGATGGGGAAGGGAGCACAGATACGCAGTATTTT. It codes for CASSVDGEGSTDTQYF.

This clonotype was seen only a few times. V gene TRBV6-5 combines with J gene TRBJ1-1; unclear D gene. This CDR3 contains 12 residues. Germline values: CDR1 MNHEY, CDR2 SVGAGI. Trimming removed 2 bases from V and 11 bases from J, with 12 bases in between. The CDR3 DNA reads as TGTGCCAGCAGTTACCCGTCGGCTTTGGCTTTCTTT. Encoded protein: CASSYPSALAFF.

This chain connects TRBV6-5 to TRBJ1-2, with a weak D call TRBD1 (5 bases). Trimming removed 0 bases from V and 2 bases from J, with 10 bases in between. Germline V gives CDR1 MNHEY, CDR2 SVGAGI. This CDR3 region has 15 residues. The CDR3 loop is CASSYSGTSNYGYTF. The CDR3 region has the DNA TGTGCCAGCAGTTACTCGGGGACCTCAAACTATGGCTACACCTTC.

The rearrangement joins TRBV29-1 to TRBJ1-1; D uncertain. Between the trimmed V and J ends, which lost 4 bases and 4 bases, there was a span of 4 bases. The CDR3 extends over 10 amino acids. Germline CDR1 is SQVTM and CDR2 is ANQGSEA. DNA for the CDR3: TGCAGCGTTGGAGTCACTGAAGCTTTCTTT. Translating it yields CSVGVTEAFF. Full variable domain (outside the CDR3, taken from reference TRBV29-1 and TRBJ1-1): SAVISQKPSRDICQRGTSLTIQCQVDSQVTMMFWYRQQPGQSLTLIATANQGSEATYESGFVIDKFPISRPNLTFSTLTVSNMSPEDSSIYLCSVGVTEAFFGQGTRLTVV.

A remark on this clonotype: It is likely a read error, because the conserved phenylalanine at the end of the CDR3 is missing. The chain couples TRBV2 to TRBJ1-1, with D perhaps matching TRBD1 (5 bases). V shed 5 bases and J shed 4 bases, with 11 bases lying between them. This CDR3 spans 13 amino acids. CDR1 is SNHLY, CDR2 FYNNEI, per germline. CDR3 protein: CASSNTQGTEAFL. The CDR3 DNA reads as TGTGCCAGCAGTAATACCCAGGGCACTGAAGCTTTCCTT.

This rearrangement joins TRBV24-1 to TRBJ2-2; no definite D call. The germline gives CDR1 KGHDR, CDR2 SFDVKD. This CDR3 is built from 12 residues. Trimming stripped 9 bases from V and 5 bases from J, with 9 bases between. The CDR3 loop is CATVSSTGELFF. The CDR3 DNA sequence: TGTGCCACCGTTTCGTCAACCGGGGAGCTGTTTTTT.

This clonotype has more than one count but fewer than ten. The chain has TRBV3-1 and TRBJ2-4, with 9 nucleotides matching TRBD1. The CDR3 has 14 amino acids. Germline V gene sequence: CDR1 LGHDT, CDR2 YNNKEL (reference sequence). The trim removed 2 bases at V and 8 bases at J, leaving 4 bases unmatched. This CDR3 reads CASSQPTGGHIQYF. CDR3 coding DNA: TGTGCCAGCAGCCAACCGACAGGGGGACACATTCAGTACTTC.

The rearrangement joins TRBV10-3 to TRBJ2-6; D remains unclear. Trimming took off 7 bases at V and 2 bases at J, with 6 bases between the two ends. Germline loops: CDR1 ENHRY, CDR2 SYGVKD. The CDR3 spans 13 residues. The CDR3 loop reads CAIKGTGANVLTF. DNA for the CDR3: TGTGCCATCAAAGGGACTGGGGCCAACGTCCTGACTTTC.

This chain joins TRBV6-5 and TRBJ1-6, with 10 nucleotides matching TRBD1. V was pared by 0 bases and J by 7 bases, with 3 bases of the junction left unmatched. This CDR3 has 16 amino acids. Per the germline V gene, CDR1 is MNHEY and CDR2 is SVGAGI. The CDR3 protein is CASSYSGTGDNSPLHF. CDR3 nucleotides: TGTGCCAGCAGTTACTCCGGGACAGGGGACAATTCACCCCTCCACTTT.

In this sample, this clonotype turned up many times. This sequence joins TRBV27 and TRBJ1-1; 8 bases agree with TRBD1. Germline CDR1 MNHEY, CDR2 SMNVEV (reference sequence). The CDR3 runs 17 residues. The junction had 14 bases not matched to a gene; V was cut back by 5 bases and J by 3 bases. CDR3 nucleotides: TGTGCCAGCAGTGAACAGGGGGTCGCCCTTCCCTACACTGAAGCTTTCTTT. Amino acids: CASSEQGVALPYTEAFF.

The chain carries TRBV11-2 and TRBJ2-7; D possibly corresponds to TRBD2 (5 bases). This CDR3 contains 15 residues. Per germline, CDR1 SGHAT and CDR2 FQNNGV. V lost 5 bases to trimming and J lost 0 bases, with 14 bases between them. CDR3 DNA: TGTGCCAGCAGCGAACCCCCGACTAACTCCTACGAGCAGTACTTC. Amino acid sequence: CASSEPPTNSYEQYF. Supplemented by reference TRBV11-2 and TRBJ2-7, the full variable domain reads EAGVAQSPRYKIIEKRQSVAFWCNPISGHATLYWYQQILGQGPKLLIQFQNNGVVDDSQLPKDRFSAERLKGVDSTLKIQPAKLEDSAVYLCASSEPPTNSYEQYFGPGTRLTVT.

Only a few counts were recorded for this clonotype. The chain recombines TRBV15 with TRBJ2-7; TRBD1 matches at 10 bases. Germline assignment: CDR1 LNHNV and CDR2 YYDKDF (reference sequence). The CDR3 is 15 amino acids. V was pared by 4 bases and J by 2 bases, with 5 bases of the junction left unmatched. CDR3 sequence reads: CATSIETGGTYEQYF. CDR3 coding DNA: TGTGCCACCAGCATCGAGACAGGGGGCACCTACGAGCAGTACTTC.

There are many counts of this clonotype. The rearrangement uses TRBV11-2 and TRBJ1-6; perhaps TRBD1 as D (6 bases). The germline V gene has CDR1 SGHAT and CDR2 FQNNGV. CDR3 length equals 13 residues. V dropped 10 bases and J dropped 9 bases, with 16 bases sitting between them. CDR3 sequence reads: CAIRGGGVSPLHF. In DNA form, the CDR3 reads TGTGCCATCCGGGGGGGGGGCGTTTCACCCCTCCACTTT.

This chain connects TRBV29-1 to TRBJ2-5, with TRBD1 matching 9 bases. This CDR3 comprises 13 residues. Germline V gene data show CDR1 as SQVTM and CDR2 as ANQGSEA. V dropped 7 bases and J dropped 4; count of bases not matched to a gene: 7. CDR3 coding DNA: TGCAGCGGCCGACAGGGGGGTGGAGAGACCCAGTACTTC. Amino acid sequence: CSGRQGGGETQYF.

The table lists this clonotype with many counts. This CDR3 reads CASSSQTSYNQPQHF. DNA of the CDR3: TGTGCCAGCAGTTCCCAGACCTCATATAATCAGCCCCAGCATTTT. V and J are TRBV2 and TRBJ1-5; D is unclear. Trimming stripped 5 bases from V and 4 bases from J, with 15 bases between. The CDR3 is 15 amino acids. Germline V gene sequence: CDR1 SNHLY, CDR2 FYNNEI.

This clonotype has at least ten counts. The chain is built from TRBV12-3 or TRBV12-4 and TRBJ2-5; 7 nucleotides agree with TRBD1. The CDR3 is 20 residues long. Trimming took 4 bases from V and 1 from J; bases not matched to a gene: 21. The chain's CDR3 is CASSSPFHLTGEKLQETQYF. The CDR3 DNA reads as TGTGCCAGCAGTTCCCCATTTCACCTCACAGGGGAAAAACTCCAAGAGACCCAGTACTTC.

This clonotype was counted ten times or more. This chain uses TRBV12-3 or TRBV12-4 with TRBJ2-1; weak D call: TRBD2 (7 bases). Trimming took off 0 bases at V and 3 bases at J, with 12 bases between the two ends. The CDR3 has 16 amino acids. The CDR3 DNA is TGTGCCAGCAGTTTAGCGATGGGGGGGCTCTACAATGAGCAGTTCTTC. Amino acids: CASSLAMGGLYNEQFF.

About this clonotype itself: A junction boundary mismatches the germline segment, possibly from a read error. The J gene is TRBJ2-3, the V gene TRBV18, with D perhaps TRBD2 (6 bases). The CDR3 runs 13 residues. Germline V gene sequence: CDR1 KGHSH, CDR2 LQKENI. The DNA for the CDR3 is TGTGCCGGCTCGGCGGGGTCCACAGATACGCAGTATTTT. It specifies CAGSAGSTDTQYF.

This clonotype was counted between two and nine times. J is TRBJ1-1 and V is TRBV13; tentatively, D is TRBD1 (6 bases). The ends were cut back, 5 bases at V and 5 bases at J, with 18 bases in the middle. Germline CDR1 PRHDT, CDR2 FYEKMQ (reference sequence). The CDR3 length is 15 residues. CDR3 in DNA: TGTGCCAGCAGCGAAACAGGGAACTCGGGTACTGAAGCTTTCTTT. It translates to CASSETGNSGTEAFF.

This clonotype has just a few counts. V is TRBV6-5 and J is TRBJ1-2; tentative D call: TRBD1 (5 bases). CDR3 size: 14 residues. Germline V gives CDR1 MNHEY, CDR2 SVGAGI. Trimming pared 2 bases from V and 6 bases from J, leaving 13 bases between. The CDR3 DNA sequence: TGTGCCAGCAGTTACAACGGCAGGGCTGATGGCTACACCTTC. This gives the protein CASSYNGRADGYTF.

The sample holds a few counts of this clonotype. CDR3 sequence reads: CASSQGAGTYASTDTQYF. CDR3 coding DNA: TGTGCCAGCAGCCAAGGCGCTGGAACGTATGCCAGCACAGATACGCAGTATTTT. V gene TRBV14 combines with J gene TRBJ2-3; D remains ambiguous. The V gene lost 1 base and the J gene lost 0 bases, with 17 bases spanning the gap. Germline loops: CDR1 SGHDN, CDR2 FVKESK. The CDR3 loop spans 18 amino acids.

This chain joins TRBV7-9 and TRBJ1-4; 7 positions match TRBD1. CDR1 is SEHNR, CDR2 FQNEAQ, per germline (reference sequence). The CDR3 is 14 residues long. V was clipped by 1 base and J by 8 bases; unmatched bases: 4. The CDR3 here is CASSLGQGEEKLFF. CDR3 DNA: TGTGCCAGCAGCTTAGGGCAGGGGGAGGAAAAACTGTTTTTT. The entire variable domain, with the rest obtained from reference TRBV7-9 and TRBJ1-4, is as follows: DTGVSQNPRHKITKRGQNVTFRCDPISEHNRLYWYRQTLGQGPEFLTYFQNEAQLEKSRLLSDRFSAERPKGSFSTLEIQRTEQGDSAMYLCASSLGQGEEKLFFGSGTQLSVL.